The 20 T cell receptor beta chains reported below all come from one sample, sequenced in a study of T-cell reconstitution after alpha-beta-depleted transplantation in children. The TCRbeta library incorporated unique molecular identifiers. TCRdb re-called the PCR reads through MiXCR, storing one row per CDR3 protein. This table has about 540,000 distinct CDR3 sequences, around 19% appearing once. The sample consisted of PBMCs from the stem cell graft donor, taken from the stem cell graft. The source of these receptors is a human donor who donated a stem cell graft to a child with acute lymphoblastic leukemia.

The chain employs TRBV21-1 and TRBJ1-2; the tabulated D call, TRBD1, remains unverified against the DNA. TRBV21-1 is a pseudogene segment. CDR3 length: 16 amino acids. The CDR3 here is CASSKGRDPAYYGYTF. Written as DNA, the CDR3 is TGTGCCAGCAGCAAAGGACGGGACCCTGCTTACTATGGCTACACCTTC.

This chain joins TRBV18 and TRBJ1-2, with D perhaps TRBD1 (6 bases). V was cut by 6 bases and J by 2 bases, with 22 bases left in between. CDR1 is KGHSH, CDR2 LQKENI, per germline. This CDR3 contains 17 residues. The CDR3 coding sequence is TGTGCCAGCTCGCCTGGAAAAGGGGGAAACTTAAACTATGGCTACACCTTC. Translated, it gives CASSPGKGGNLNYGYTF.

This clonotype showed up many times. The chain employs TRBV12-3 or TRBV12-4 and TRBJ2-1, with 7 bases identical to TRBD1. The CDR3 runs to 14 residues. V gave up 6 bases and J gave up 7 bases; unmatched junction bases: 9. Written as DNA, the CDR3 is TGTGCCAGCAGCTCCACAGGGGTAGGGAATGAGCAGTTCTTC. This encodes CASSSTGVGNEQFF.

In this sample, this clonotype turned up a few times. The chain's CDR3 is CASSSSGVANEKLFF. CDR3 nucleotides: TGTGCCAGCAGTTCCTCAGGAGTCGCCAATGAAAAACTGTTTTTT. The V gene is TRBV27, the J gene TRBJ1-4; D is uncertain. CDR1 is MNHEY and CDR2 is SMNVEV in the germline V gene (reference sequence). The CDR3 is made up of 15 amino acids. V shed 4 bases and J shed 5 bases, with 14 bases lying between them.

This rearrangement joins TRBV5-1 to TRBJ1-4; D ambiguous. Germline V lookup: CDR1 SGHRS, CDR2 YFSETQ. The V gene lost 0 bases and the J gene lost 11 bases, with 11 bases spanning the gap. There are 13 residues in the CDR3. CDR3 sequence (DNA): TGCGCCAGCAGCTTGGATACGGGTTGGAAACTGTTTTTT. Its protein product is CASSLDTGWKLFF.

This clonotype was seen more than once but under ten times. The CDR3, as DNA: TGCAGCGTCCGAGGACGGTACAATGAGCAGTTCTTC. It codes for CSVRGRYNEQFF. The rearrangement joins TRBV29-1 to TRBJ2-1, with D uncertain. V lost 6 bases, J lost 4 bases, and 10 bases lay in between. Germline V gene sequence: CDR1 SQVTM, CDR2 ANQGSEA. The CDR3 runs to 12 residues.

V is TRBV13 and J is TRBJ2-1; TRBD1 matches at 7 bases. Germline CDR1 PRHDT, CDR2 FYEKMQ (reference sequence). The CDR3 has 15 amino acids. The V gene end was trimmed by 5 bases and the J gene end by 6 bases; junction bases not matched to a gene: 10. The CDR3 DNA is TGTGCCAGCAGCACCAAAAAGGGGGCCTTCAATGAGCAGTTCTTC. This translates into CASSTKKGAFNEQFF. The variable domain in full, completed from reference TRBV13 and TRBJ2-1, reads AAGVIQSPRHLIKEKRETATLKCYPIPRHDTVYWYQQGPGQDPQFLISFYEKMQSDKGSIPDRFSAQQFSDYHSELNMSSLELGDSALYFCASSTKKGAFNEQFFGPGTRLTVL.

V and J are TRBV29-1 and TRBJ2-1; 11 positions match TRBD2. V was clipped by 4 bases and J by 9 bases; unmatched bases: 2. This CDR3 region has 12 residues. Per the germline V gene, CDR1 is SQVTM and CDR2 is ANQGSEA. In DNA, the CDR3 is TGCAGCGTTGTAGGGACTAGCGGTGAGCAGTTCTTC. It is translated as CSVVGTSGEQFF.

This chain uses TRBV27 with TRBJ1-5, with D possibly TRBD1 on 6 matching bases. Germline-derived CDR1 and CDR2 are MNHEY and SMNVEV (reference sequence). The CDR3 totals 14 residues. V was clipped by 8 bases and J by 1 base, with 12 bases between them. This CDR3 is CASRSQGSNQPQHF. CDR3 sequence (DNA): TGTGCCAGCCGCTCCCAGGGGAGCAATCAGCCCCAGCATTTT.

This clonotype was seen a handful of times. At one end the junction does not follow the germline gene, possibly because of a read error. This chain's CDR3 is CASSPGTGGPRLDF. The DNA for the CDR3 is TGCGCCAGCAGCCCGGGGACAGGGGGCCCTCGTTTGGATTTT. The rearrangement joins TRBV5-1 to TRBJ1-4; TRBD1 aligns across 12 bases. CDR3 length equals 14 residues. In germline, CDR1 is SGHRS, CDR2 YFSETQ. The whole variable domain, remainder taken from reference TRBV5-1 and TRBJ1-4, is KAGVTQTPRYLIKTRGQQVTLSCSPISGHRSVSWYQQTPGQGLQFLFEYFSETQRNKGNFPGRFSGRQFSNSRSEMNVSTLELGDSALYLCASSPGTGGPRLDFGSGTQLSVL.

This clonotype was seen a few times. The V gene is TRBV20-1, the J gene TRBJ2-7; D unresolved. The germline V gene encodes CDR1 DFQATT and CDR2 SNEGSKA (reference sequence). The CDR3 runs to 14 residues. Deletions cut 4 bases from V and 2 bases from J, with 15 bases between. In DNA, the CDR3 is TGCAGTGCTAATGACGGGCGGTTAACCTACGAGCAGTACTTC. This gives the protein CSANDGRLTYEQYF.

In its sample, this clonotype was seen many times. The V gene is TRBV5-6, the J gene TRBJ2-1, with D unclear. Per the germline V gene, CDR1 is SGHDT and CDR2 is YYEEEE. CDR3 length: 16 amino acids. The V end was cut by 4 bases, the J end by 4 bases, with 18 bases between. This chain's CDR3 is CASSPLARPTYNEQFF. Written as DNA, the CDR3 is TGTGCCAGCAGCCCCCTTGCGCGACCCACTTACAATGAGCAGTTCTTC.

This clonotype was recorded many times. The chain links TRBV11-2 to TRBJ2-1; D is ambiguous. CDR3 length equals 13 residues. Germline loops: CDR1 SGHAT, CDR2 FQNNGV. The V end was cut by 1 base, the J end by 4 bases, with 5 bases between. The CDR3 DNA reads as TGTGCCAGCAGCTTAGCCCCGTACAATGAGCAGTTCTTC. Translated, it gives CASSLAPYNEQFF.

The chain carries TRBV7-6 and TRBJ1-1; a weak D match, TRBD1 (6 bases). Germline loops: CDR1 SGHVS, CDR2 FNYEAQ. V lost 11 bases and J lost 6, with 13 bases in between. The CDR3 extends over 11 amino acids. The CDR3 DNA reads TGTGCCGTCGGGGGGGGCGCTGAAGCTTTCTTT. The encoded protein is CAVGGGAEAFF.

The genes are TRBV5-1 and TRBJ2-7; TRBD1 aligns across 8 bases. Per the germline V gene, CDR1 is SGHRS and CDR2 is YFSETQ. The V and J ends lost 4 bases and 2 bases, in that order; junction bases with no gene match: 5. The CDR3 runs 14 residues. The CDR3 region has the DNA TGCGCCAGCAGCATCCAGACAGGGGCCTACGAGCAGTACTTC. Its protein product is CASSIQTGAYEQYF.

V usage is TRBV6-5 and J usage is TRBJ1-1; maybe TRBD1 (5 bases). The CDR3 runs 15 residues. Trimming took off 4 bases at V and 4 bases at J, with 16 bases between the two ends. CDR1 and CDR2 (germline): MNHEY, SVGAGI. The CDR3 sequence: CASSSTRYGGTEAFF. The CDR3 nucleotides are TGTGCCAGCAGTTCCACCCGGTACGGGGGCACTGAAGCTTTCTTT.

This sequence joins TRBV5-1 and TRBJ2-5, with 7 nucleotides matching TRBD1. Germline V CDR1 and CDR2: SGHRS, YFSETQ. Trimming at V came to 3 bases and at J to 3 bases, leaving 5 bases not matched to a gene. CDR3 length: 14 residues. The CDR3 region has the DNA TGCGCCAGCAGCTATGAGACAGGGAAAGAGACCCAGTACTTC. It translates to CASSYETGKETQYF.

This clonotype has only a few counts. The gene calls are TRBV5-1 and TRBJ2-7, with 7 bases that match TRBD1. Germline trimming cut 4 bases from V and 7 bases from J; bases unmatched to any gene: 14. The CDR3 sequence is 15 residues long. Germline values: CDR1 SGHRS, CDR2 YFSETQ. The CDR3 DNA sequence: TGCGCCAGCAGCCCTTGGGACAGACGGGGCGAAGAGCAGTACTTC. It codes for CASSPWDRRGEEQYF.

The V and J genes are TRBV12-3 or TRBV12-4 and TRBJ2-1; TRBD2 might be the D (6 bases). The CDR3 extends over 12 amino acids. The germline V and J ends were trimmed by 6 bases and 5 bases, with 8 bases remaining between them. CDR3 loop: CASRRLDNEQFF. The DNA of the CDR3 is TGTGCCAGCAGAAGACTAGACAATGAGCAGTTCTTC.

This clonotype came up a few times. The chain uses TRBV9 and TRBJ1-5; 7 bases line up with TRBD1. V trimming: 3 bases; J trimming: 11 bases; junction bases outside the gene matches: 14. CDR1 and CDR2 (germline): SGDLS, YYNGEE. The CDR3 extends over 15 amino acids. The CDR3 reads CASSADGQAESSQHF. The CDR3, as DNA: TGTGCCAGCAGCGCCGACGGACAGGCGGAATCATCCCAGCATTTT.